These 6 T cell receptor beta chains share one sample of origin, sequenced in a study of early T cells in non-severe SARS-CoV-2 infection. MiXCR, run by TCRdb on the 5' RACE reads, gives a single entry per CDR3 protein. Among about 63,000 distinct CDR3 sequences listed, over 10% were seen once. Sequenced input: whole blood. Every receptor here comes from an adult who was a healthcare worker with PCR-confirmed SARS-CoV-2 infection or an uninfected control (not recorded which).

This clonotype was seen repeatedly, ten times or more. This chain links TRBV5-5 with TRBJ1-3; D gene ambiguous. CDR3 length: 16 amino acids. V lost 7 bases to trimming and J lost 2 bases, with 19 bases between them. Germline V gene data show CDR1 as SGHKS and CDR2 as YYEKEE (reference sequence). CDR3 sequence: CASRLTGLSPGNTIYF. The DNA for the CDR3 is TGTGCCAGCCGGCTAACTGGCCTCTCTCCTGGAAACACCATATATTTT.

This clonotype was seen more than once but under ten times. This chain connects TRBV12-5 to TRBJ1-5; no reliable D call. The ends were cut back, 3 bases at V and 3 bases at J, with 6 bases in the middle. Looked up from germline, CDR1 is LGHNT and CDR2 is FRNRAP. The CDR3 totals 13 residues. CDR3 nucleotides: TGTGCTAGTGGTTTAACAGACAATCAGCCCCAGCATTTT. The encoded protein is CASGLTDNQPQHF.

This clonotype was observed at least ten times. This chain links TRBV7-6 with TRBJ1-3; 7 bases map to TRBD1. The CDR3 contains 16 residues. J gave up 0 bases and V 4 bases, and 6 bases lay outside the gene matches. Germline V gene data show CDR1 as SGHVS and CDR2 as FNYEAQ. The DNA for the CDR3 is TGTGCCAGCAGCTCCTGGACAGGCAACTCTGGAAACACCATATATTTT. This encodes CASSSWTGNSGNTIYF.

This clonotype was counted at least ten times. The chain couples TRBV4-3 to TRBJ2-7; D is ambiguous. Looked up from germline, CDR1 is LGHNA and CDR2 is YSLEER. The CDR3 consists of 14 residues. V was pared by 4 bases and J by 3 bases, with 13 bases between. The CDR3 reads CASSPSMGYYEQYF. The CDR3 nucleotides are TGCGCCAGCAGCCCGAGTATGGGCTACTACGAGCAGTACTTC.

This clonotype was observed a few times. This chain links TRBV27 with TRBJ2-1; D remains unclear. The V and J ends lost 8 bases and 2 bases respectively, with 10 bases between them. CDR1 MNHEY and CDR2 SMNVEV come from the germline V gene (reference sequence). The length of the CDR3 is 13 residues. CDR3: CASGATPYNEQFF. The CDR3 DNA reads TGTGCCAGCGGAGCAACGCCCTACAATGAGCAGTTCTTC.

The genes are TRBV3-1 and TRBJ1-6; TRBD1 agrees at 8 bases. CDR3 length equals 14 residues. The germline gives CDR1 LGHDT, CDR2 YNNKEL (reference sequence). J lost 10 bases, V lost 2 bases, and 4 bases had no gene match. CDR3 in DNA: TGTGCCAGCAGCCAAAGGACAGGGAAGTCACCCCTCCACTTT. It codes for CASSQRTGKSPLHF.